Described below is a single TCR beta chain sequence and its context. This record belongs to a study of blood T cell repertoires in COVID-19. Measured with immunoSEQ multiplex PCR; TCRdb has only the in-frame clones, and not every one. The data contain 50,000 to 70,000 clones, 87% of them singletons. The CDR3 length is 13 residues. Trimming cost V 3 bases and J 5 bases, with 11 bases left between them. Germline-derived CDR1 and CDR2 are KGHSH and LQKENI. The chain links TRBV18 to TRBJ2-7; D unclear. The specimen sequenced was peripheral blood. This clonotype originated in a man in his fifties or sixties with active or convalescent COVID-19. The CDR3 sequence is CASSPNTIHEQYF. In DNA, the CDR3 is TGTGCCAGCTCACCTAACACGATACACGAGCAGTACTTC.